The next 12 T cell receptor beta chains were all read from a single sample in a study of early T cells in non-severe SARS-CoV-2 infection. TCRdb recomputed calls from the 5' RACE reads with MiXCR, one row per CDR3 protein. The table lists tens of thousands of distinct CDR3 sequences, about 12% of them singletons. The source material was whole blood. Source of these receptors: an adult who was a healthcare worker with PCR-confirmed SARS-CoV-2 infection or an uninfected control (not recorded which).

In this sample, this clonotype turned up a few times. The chain uses TRBV5-1 and TRBJ1-1, with 7 positions matching TRBD1. Trimming took 5 bases from V and 0 from J; bases not matched to a gene: 4. This CDR3 is 14 amino acids long. The germline V gene has CDR1 SGHRS and CDR2 YFSETQ. CDR3 residues: CASRWDSLNTEAFF. Here the CDR3 DNA reads TGCGCCAGCAGATGGGACAGCTTGAACACTGAAGCTTTCTTT.

The CDR3 loop reads CASSFGTSDQPQHF. The CDR3 coding sequence is TGTGCCAGCAGTTTCGGGACCTCCGACCAGCCCCAGCATTTT. The rearrangement links TRBV28 to TRBJ1-5, with D possibly being TRBD1 (5 bases). The CDR3 covers 14 residues. Trimming pared 3 bases from V and 7 bases from J, leaving 13 bases between. Germline CDR1 and CDR2: MDHEN and SYDVKM.

This clonotype was picked up a small number of times. V usage is TRBV20-1 and J usage is TRBJ2-3; TRBD2 might be the D (5 bases). The germline V and J ends were trimmed by 0 bases and 4 bases, with 11 bases remaining between them. CDR3 length equals 14 residues. CDR1 and CDR2 from the germline V gene are DFQATT and SNEGSKA (reference sequence). CDR3 coding DNA: TGCAGTGCTAGAGACCCAAATAGCGCAGATACGCAGTATTTT. Translating gives CSARDPNSADTQYF.

Relative to its sample, this clonotype is medium-sized. This chain links TRBV27 with TRBJ1-1; D may be TRBD1 (6 bases). The CDR3 runs to 12 residues. Trimming removed 5 bases at V and 5 bases at J, with 9 bases between. Looked up from germline, CDR1 is MNHEY and CDR2 is SMNVEV (reference sequence). The CDR3 DNA follows: TGTGCCAGCAGTCGGAGGGGGACTGAAGCTTTCTTT. This sequence encodes CASSRRGTEAFF.

The sample holds many counts of this clonotype. The chain carries TRBV28 and TRBJ2-3; 9 positions agree with TRBD2. This CDR3 contains 17 residues. CDR1 MDHEN and CDR2 SYDVKM come from the germline V gene. V shed 3 bases and J 2 bases; nucleotides not matched to a gene: 9. The CDR3 DNA follows: TGTGCCAGCAGTTTCCCCCTGGCTAGCGGGGACACAGATACGCAGTATTTT. Its protein is CASSFPLASGDTDTQYF.

This clonotype was recorded a few times. The rearrangement uses TRBV18 and TRBJ2-7, with a weak D call TRBD1 (5 bases). Germline V gene sequence: CDR1 KGHSH, CDR2 LQKENI. The CDR3 runs 14 residues. V lost 3 bases and J 1 base, leaving 10 bases between the germline ends. CDR3 sequence: CASSPGRQSYEQYF. CDR3 coding DNA: TGTGCCAGCTCACCGGGCAGACAGTCCTACGAGCAGTACTTC.

This clonotype was observed at least ten times. The chain recombines TRBV20-1 with TRBJ2-2, with D possibly being TRBD2 (6 bases). The CDR3 runs 14 residues. Trimming cost V 3 bases and J 5 bases, with 13 bases left between them. CDR1 and CDR2 (germline): DFQATT, SNEGSKA (reference sequence). The CDR3 spells CSASGGQGTGELFF. CDR3 nucleotide sequence: TGCAGTGCTAGCGGAGGGCAGGGTACCGGGGAGCTGTTTTTT.

This clonotype came up many times. This rearrangement joins TRBV4-1 to TRBJ2-3; D is possibly TRBD2 (5 bases). The germline V gene encodes CDR1 MGHRA and CDR2 YSYEKL. V was shortened by 4 bases and J by 0 bases, with 5 bases between the two germline ends. The CDR3 runs 13 residues. The CDR3 coding sequence is TGCGCCAGCAGCCGGACTAGCACAGATACGCAGTATTTT. It specifies CASSRTSTDTQYF.

The rearrangement links TRBV28 to TRBJ1-5, with D perhaps matching TRBD1 (5 bases). V was cut by 11 bases and J by 4 bases, with 18 bases left in between. The CDR3 is 14 residues long. The germline gives CDR1 MDHEN, CDR2 SYDVKM. DNA for the CDR3: TGTGCCTTAAATGGGGCAGCATCAAATCAGCCCCAGCATTTT. Amino acids: CALNGAASNQPQHF.

The CDR3 is CASSGSNTEAFF. The CDR3 nucleotides read TGTGCCAGCTCAGGCTCGAACACTGAAGCTTTCTTT. The rearrangement links TRBV18 to TRBJ1-1; D is unclear. CDR3 length equals 12 residues. Germline CDR1 and CDR2: KGHSH and LQKENI. Trimming stripped 5 bases from V and 1 base from J, with 5 bases between.

The sample holds many counts of this clonotype. V gene TRBV2 combines with J gene TRBJ2-1; D tentatively fits TRBD1 or TRBD2 (6 bases each). Trimming cost V 8 bases and J 8 bases, with 25 bases left between them. The V gene's germline CDR1 is SNHLY and CDR2 FYNNEI. The CDR3 contains 16 residues. CDR3 region: CASGGGNSQRSHEQFF. In DNA form, the CDR3 reads TGTGCCAGCGGAGGGGGAAATAGCCAAAGAAGCCATGAGCAGTTCTTC.

This clonotype was seen repeatedly, ten times or more. V and J are TRBV18 and TRBJ1-1, with D unclear. The CDR3 consists of 13 residues. In germline, CDR1 is KGHSH, CDR2 LQKENI. Trimming cost V 0 bases and J 9 bases, with 11 bases left between them. The CDR3 nucleotides read TGTGCCAGCTCACCACCGACTGCCGAAAAAGCTTTCTTT. Amino acid sequence: CASSPPTAEKAFF.